One sample yielded the 19 T cell receptor beta chains listed below, sequenced in a study of regulatory T cells in long-lasting Graves disease. Stated time point: persistent/refractory GD, antithyroid drugs over 5 years with positive TRAb. RNA from PBMCs was the source of the TCR library. Both iRepertoire HTBI primers and Arm-PCR of CDR3 regions were used to build the TCR beta libraries. Each CDR3 protein is one row after TCRdb ran MiXCR on the multiplex PCR reads. The sample carries about 310,000 distinct CDR3 sequences, around 23% recorded once. Source: peripheral blood mononuclear cells (PBMCs), taken when the disease was refractory, from a patient treated with antithyroid drugs. Receptor source: a female donor with Graves disease.

This clonotype was seen at least ten times. The chain carries TRBV7-2 and TRBJ2-7, with 9 bases lining up with TRBD2. V lost 5 bases and J lost 2; bases outside the gene matches: 10. The CDR3 has 16 amino acids. Germline V CDR1 and CDR2: SGHTA, FQGNSA. The DNA of the CDR3 is TGTGCCAGCAGCAACCTCGCGCTAGCGGGGACCTACGAGCAGTACTTC. Translating it yields CASSNLALAGTYEQYF.

For the CDR3, the DNA is TGTGCCAGCACCTCCAGCGGAGGCGTCGAAGCTTTCTTT. Translating gives CASTSSGGVEAFF. The chain employs TRBV5-4 and TRBJ1-1, with D unclear. Germline V gene lookup returns CDR1 SGHNT and CDR2 YYREEE (reference sequence). This CDR3 has 13 amino acids. V was pared by 6 bases and J by 8 bases, with 17 bases between.

This clonotype has at least ten counts. This chain connects TRBV27 to TRBJ1-2; 11 bases map to TRBD1. Unmatched junction bases numbered 2, after V lost 2 bases and J lost 6 bases. Germline V gene data show CDR1 as MNHEY and CDR2 as SMNVEV (reference sequence). The CDR3 is 14 residues long. CDR3 sequence reads: CASSLGTGGDGYTF. In DNA, the CDR3 is TGTGCCAGCAGTTTAGGGACAGGGGGGGATGGCTACACCTTC.

This clonotype came up many times. The chain joins TRBV6-1 to TRBJ1-4; a possible D gene is TRBD1 (5 bases). This CDR3 comprises 12 residues. Germline lookup yields CDR1 MNHNS and CDR2 SASEGT. The V end lost 5 bases, the J end lost 6 bases, and 7 bases lay between the germline ends. CDR3 sequence reads: CASSRGDEKLFF. The CDR3 region has the DNA TGTGCCAGCAGTCGGGGGGATGAAAAACTGTTTTTT.

There are many counts of this clonotype. This sequence joins TRBV6-1 and TRBJ1-2, with D possibly matching TRBD1 (5 bases). V lost 6 bases and J 5 bases, leaving 7 bases between the germline ends. Germline lookup yields CDR1 MNHNS and CDR2 SASEGT. The CDR3 has 11 amino acids. The CDR3 reads CASSRQYGYTF. The CDR3 DNA reads as TGTGCCAGCAGCAGACAGTATGGCTACACCTTC.

This clonotype came up many times. This chain connects TRBV12-3 or TRBV12-4 to TRBJ1-1; D is unclear. This CDR3 is 12 amino acids long. V lost 9 bases, J lost 0 bases, and 8 bases lay in between. This chain's CDR3 is CASQEMNTEAFF. CDR3 sequence (DNA): TGTGCCAGTCAAGAAATGAACACTGAAGCTTTCTTT.

This clonotype was found a few times. The genes are TRBV20-1 and TRBJ1-1; D gene ambiguous. V was shortened by 3 bases and J by 2 bases, with 10 bases between the two germline ends. The CDR3 consists of 13 residues. CDR1 and CDR2 from the germline V gene are DFQATT and SNEGSKA (reference sequence). CDR3 residues: CSASLQLNTEAFF. CDR3 bases: TGCAGTGCTAGTTTACAACTAAACACTGAAGCTTTCTTT.

In its sample, this clonotype was seen many times. V gene TRBV10-3 combines with J gene TRBJ2-5; TRBD1 aligns across 7 bases. This CDR3 is built from 14 residues. The trim removed 11 bases at V and 3 bases at J, leaving 12 bases unmatched. Germline loops: CDR1 ENHRY, CDR2 SYGVKD. CDR3 region: CASQGSPEEETQYF. In DNA, the CDR3 is TGTGCCTCACAGGGGTCACCTGAAGAAGAGACCCAGTACTTC.

This clonotype was found many times. V and J are TRBV10-3 and TRBJ1-5, with D hard to call. Germline loops: CDR1 ENHRY, CDR2 SYGVKD. Trimming removed 4 bases at V and 1 base at J, with 2 bases between. The CDR3 has 12 amino acids. The CDR3 sequence is CAISASNQPQHF. CDR3 DNA: TGTGCCATCAGTGCCAGCAATCAGCCCCAGCATTTT.

This chain uses TRBV30 with TRBJ2-7, with TRBD2 matching over 10 bases. The germline CDR1 and CDR2 sequences are GTSNPN and SVGIG (reference sequence). CDR3 length equals 14 residues. V shed 0 bases, J shed 4 bases, and the junction held 3 bases outside the gene matches. This CDR3 reads CAWSVASGRYEQYF. Written as DNA, the CDR3 is TGTGCCTGGAGTGTAGCTAGCGGGAGATACGAGCAGTACTTC. Drawing the rest from reference TRBV30 and TRBJ2-7, the complete variable domain is SQTIHQWPATLVQPVGSPLSLECTVEGTSNPNLYWYRQAAGRGLQLLFYSVGIGQISSEVPQNLSASRPQDRQFILSSKKLLLSDSGFYLCAWSVASGRYEQYFGPGTRLTVT.

The table lists this clonotype with many counts. The gene calls are TRBV2 and TRBJ1-1; D gene unclear. This CDR3 is built from 16 residues. Germline values: CDR1 SNHLY, CDR2 FYNNEI. V was shortened by 10 bases and J by 5 bases, with 26 bases between the two germline ends. The CDR3 loop reads CATKGSFRKAQTEAFF. The CDR3 DNA sequence: TGTGCCACCAAAGGGTCTTTCCGGAAAGCCCAGACTGAAGCTTTCTTT.

The V call is TRBV29-1, the J call TRBJ2-7, with 10 nucleotides matching TRBD2. The CDR3 has 13 residues. V shed 4 bases, J shed 0 bases, and the junction held 0 bases outside the gene matches. CDR1 is SQVTM and CDR2 is ANQGSEA in the germline V gene. CDR3 DNA sequence: TGCAGCGTTGTAGCGGGAGGCTCCTACGAGCAGTACTTC. It yields the protein CSVVAGGSYEQYF.

This clonotype has just a few counts. This chain joins TRBV4-1 and TRBJ1-5; 8 positions agree with TRBD1. This CDR3 is built from 16 residues. Germline trimming cut 2 bases from V and 5 bases from J; bases unmatched to any gene: 8. CDR1 MGHRA and CDR2 YSYEKL come from the germline V gene. CDR3 nucleotides: TGCGCCAGCAGCCAAAGAGACAGGGGCGGCGATCAGCCCCAGCATTTT. Translating it yields CASSQRDRGGDQPQHF.

This clonotype was observed many times. The CDR3 is CSADIRTGRQETQYF. CDR3 DNA: TGCAGTGCCGATATAAGGACAGGGAGGCAAGAGACCCAGTACTTC. This rearrangement joins TRBV20-1 to TRBJ2-5; 8 bases are a match to TRBD1. The germline V gene encodes CDR1 DFQATT and CDR2 SNEGSKA (reference sequence). V lost 6 bases to trimming and J lost 2 bases; unmatched junction nucleotides: 11. The CDR3 has 15 residues.

The J gene is TRBJ2-7, the V gene TRBV10-2; no firm D call. Per germline, CDR1 WSHSY and CDR2 SAAADI. V gave up 3 bases and J gave up 3 bases, with 3 bases separating them. CDR3 size: 11 residues. CDR3 sequence reads: CASSDIYEQYF. The CDR3 DNA sequence: TGCGCCAGCAGTGATATCTACGAGCAGTACTTC.

This clonotype showed up just a few times. The chain couples TRBV30 to TRBJ1-1; D not resolved. V was clipped by 0 bases and J by 2 bases, with 10 bases between them. The CDR3 runs 14 residues. The V gene's germline CDR1 is GTSNPN and CDR2 SVGIG (reference sequence). The CDR3 reads CAWSVRGGNTEAFF. CDR3 DNA sequence: TGTGCCTGGAGTGTACGAGGCGGAAACACTGAAGCTTTCTTT.

The V call is TRBV15, the J call TRBJ2-2, with 9 bases matching TRBD2. V lost 3 bases, J lost 8 bases, and 10 bases stayed unmatched. The germline gives CDR1 LNHNV, CDR2 YYDKDF (reference sequence). The CDR3 consists of 16 residues. The CDR3, as DNA: TGTGCCACCAGCAGTCCAGGCGGGAGGGTATCAGGGGAGCTGTTTTTT. Translation: CATSSPGGRVSGELFF.

The rearrangement joins TRBV7-2 to TRBJ1-2; TRBD1 might be the D (5 bases). The V and J ends lost 8 bases and 4 bases respectively, with 8 bases between them. The CDR3 contains 11 residues. Germline loops: CDR1 SGHTA, CDR2 FQGNSA. The CDR3 DNA is TGTGCCAGCGGGACGGTCTATGGCTACACCTTC. Protein sequence: CASGTVYGYTF. Using reference TRBV7-2 and TRBJ1-2 for the parts outside the CDR3, the full variable domain is GAGVSQSPSNKVTEKGKDVELRCDPISGHTALYWYRQSLGQGLEFLIYFQGNSAPDKSGLPSDRFSAERTGGSVSTLTIQRTQQEDSAVYLCASGTVYGYTFGSGTRLTVV.

This clonotype has at least ten counts. The CDR3 region has the DNA TGTGCCAGCAGTTTTAGCGGACAGAGAAACTACGAGCAGTACTTC. It specifies CASSFSGQRNYEQYF. The rearrangement uses TRBV28 and TRBJ2-7; D may correspond to TRBD1 or TRBD2 (6 bases each). The V gene lost 3 bases and the J gene lost 3 bases, with 15 bases spanning the gap. Germline values: CDR1 MDHEN, CDR2 SYDVKM. The CDR3 has 15 residues.